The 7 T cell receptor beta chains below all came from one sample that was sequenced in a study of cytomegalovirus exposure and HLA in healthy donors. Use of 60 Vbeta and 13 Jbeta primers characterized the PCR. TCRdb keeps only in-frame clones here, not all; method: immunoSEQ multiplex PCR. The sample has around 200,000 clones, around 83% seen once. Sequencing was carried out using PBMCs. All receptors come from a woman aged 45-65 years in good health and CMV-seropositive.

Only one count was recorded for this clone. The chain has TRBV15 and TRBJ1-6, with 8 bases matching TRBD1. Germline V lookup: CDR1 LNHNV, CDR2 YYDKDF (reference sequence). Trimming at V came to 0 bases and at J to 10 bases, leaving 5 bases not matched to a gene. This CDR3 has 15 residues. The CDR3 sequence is CATSREAGGESPLHF. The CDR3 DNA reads TGTGCCACCAGCAGAGAGGCAGGGGGCGAATCACCCCTCCACTTT. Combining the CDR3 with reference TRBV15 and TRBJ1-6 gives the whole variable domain DAMVIQNPRYQVTQFGKPVTLSCSQTLNHNVMYWYQQKSSQAPKLLFHYYDKDFNNEADTPDNFQSRRPNTSFCFLDIRSPGLGDTAMYLCATSREAGGESPLHFGNGTRLTVT.

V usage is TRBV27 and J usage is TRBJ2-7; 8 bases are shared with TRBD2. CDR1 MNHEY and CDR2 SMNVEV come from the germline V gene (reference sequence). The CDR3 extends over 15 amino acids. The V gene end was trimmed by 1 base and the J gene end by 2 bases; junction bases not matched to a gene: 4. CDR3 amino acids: CASSLWRGETYEQYF. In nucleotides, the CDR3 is TGTGCCAGCAGTTTATGGCGGGGGGAGACCTACGAGCAGTACTTC.

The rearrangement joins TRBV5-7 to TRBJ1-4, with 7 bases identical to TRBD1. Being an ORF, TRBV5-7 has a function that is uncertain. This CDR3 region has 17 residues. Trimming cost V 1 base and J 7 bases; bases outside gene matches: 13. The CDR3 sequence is CASSLIVLGQSVEKLFF. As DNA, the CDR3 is TGTGCCAGCAGCTTGATCGTTTTGGGACAGTCGGTTGAAAAACTGTTTTTT.

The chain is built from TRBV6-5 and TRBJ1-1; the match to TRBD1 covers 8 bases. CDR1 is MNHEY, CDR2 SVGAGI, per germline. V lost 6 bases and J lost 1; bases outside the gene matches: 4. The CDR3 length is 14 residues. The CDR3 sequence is CASRRTGSNTEAFF. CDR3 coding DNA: TGTGCCAGCAGGAGGACAGGGTCGAACACTGAAGCTTTCTTT.

CDR3: CASSFRGEQFF. The CDR3, as DNA: TGTGCCAGCAGCTTTAGGGGTGAGCAGTTCTTC. The V gene is TRBV5-6, the J gene TRBJ2-1; possible D gene TRBD1, 5 bases. Trimming removed 2 bases from V and 9 bases from J, with 6 bases in between. Germline loops: CDR1 SGHDT, CDR2 YYEEEE. This CDR3 has 11 amino acids.

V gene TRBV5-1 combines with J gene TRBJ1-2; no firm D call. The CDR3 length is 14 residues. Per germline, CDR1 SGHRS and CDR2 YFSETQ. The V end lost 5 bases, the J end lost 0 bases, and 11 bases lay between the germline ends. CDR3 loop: CASRTSPANYGYTF. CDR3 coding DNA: TGCGCCAGCAGAACGTCACCAGCTAACTATGGCTACACCTTC.

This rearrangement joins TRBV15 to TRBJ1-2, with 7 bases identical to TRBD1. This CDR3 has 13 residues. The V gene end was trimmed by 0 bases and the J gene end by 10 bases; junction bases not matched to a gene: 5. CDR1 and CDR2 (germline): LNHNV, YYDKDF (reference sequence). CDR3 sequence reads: CATSRDGTDSYTF. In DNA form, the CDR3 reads TGTGCCACCAGCAGAGATGGGACAGACTCCTACACCTTC.